The rows below give T cell receptor beta chains drawn from one sample of a study of shared clonotypes between healthy human individuals. The assay was immunoSEQ multiplex PCR, and TCRdb's table has in-frame clones only and misses some. The sample consists of 650,000 to 750,000 clones, approximately 75% of them appearing once. The sequencing sample was made of memory CD4+ T cells sorted from blood. Receptors originate from a young woman in good health. CDR3s include the opening cysteine and the closing phenylalanine or tryptophan. The D gene is left open where the match is weak. Not every row has a clone size; where given, it reads once, few, many or a size class.

J	size	D	V	DNA	CDR3
TRBJ1-5	.	.	TRBV30	TGTGCCTGGTCCTTTACTGGGAATCAGCCCCAGCATTTT	CAWSFTGNQPQHF
TRBJ1-2	.	.	TRBV28	TGTGCCAGCAGTTCGCAGGGTCCTGTATATGGCTACACCTTC	CASSSQGPVYGYTF
TRBJ1-1	.	.	TRBV19	TGTGCCAGTAGTCACCTCGTCTCGAACACTGAAGCTTTCTTT	CASSHLVSNTEAFF
TRBJ2-2	.	.	TRBV7-9	TGTGCCAGCAGACCTCGGGGAGGACGCGCGAACACCGGGGAGCTGTTTTTT	CASRPRGGRANTGELFF
TRBJ2-1	.	.	TRBV14	TGTGCCAGCAGCCAAGATCTCCGGGATGAGCAGTTCTTC	CASSQDLRDEQFF
TRBJ2-7	few	.	TRBV2	TGTGCCAGGGCCATAGGGACCGACTACGAGCAGTACTTC	CARAIGTDYEQYF
TRBJ1-2	few	.	TRBV6-4	TGTGCCAGCAGTGACTCGTTTAGGGATGGCGGCTACACCTTC	CASSDSFRDGGYTF
TRBJ2-4	.	.	TRBV18	TGTGCCAGCTTAGGCCCAGCCAAAAACATTCAGTACTTC	CASLGPAKNIQYF
TRBJ1-3	.	.	TRBV5-1	TGCGCCAGCAGCTCCTCGGTGGGCTCAGCCTCTGGAAACACCATATATTTT	CASSSSVGSASGNTIYF
TRBJ1-5	.	.	TRBV4-1	TGCGCCAGCAGCCTTGCGGACGCGGCGGGGAGCAATCAGCCCCAGCATTTT	CASSLADAAGSNQPQHF
TRBJ1-4	.	.	TRBV6-1	TGTGCCAGCAGACCCAGGGCAGGGGAACAAAAACTGTTTTTT	CASRPRAGEQKLFF
TRBJ2-5	.	.	TRBV11-2	TGTGCCAGCAGCTTAGATAACACGGCGACCCAGTACTTC	CASSLDNTATQYF
TRBJ1-1	.	.	TRBV5-1	TGCGCCAGCAGCTTGGGGGAGAACACTGAAGCTTTCTTT	CASSLGENTEAFF
TRBJ2-1	once	.	TRBV30	TGTGCCTGGATTATACAGGGAGGGGTGACGACTGAGCAGTTCTTC	CAWIIQGGVTTEQFF
TRBJ2-7	.	TRBD2	TRBV5-5	TGTGCCAGCAGCTCCAGCGGGGGGCGCGAGCAGTACTTC	CASSSSGGREQYF
TRBJ1-1	few	.	TRBV19	TGTGCCAGTACCCCGCTGGGGAACACTGAAGCTTTCTTT	CASTPLGNTEAFF
TRBJ2-1	.	.	TRBV15	TGTGCCACCAGCAGAGATTGGGCGGGCAGCTCCTACAATGAGCAGTTCTTC	CATSRDWAGSSYNEQFF
TRBJ1-2	.	.	TRBV28	TGTGCCAGCAGCCAAGGAGGAGGGTTCTATGGCTACACCTTC	CASSQGGGFYGYTF
TRBJ2-1	.	TRBD2	TRBV5-5	TGTGCCAGCAGCTCTGGGGGTGGCGGGAGGACCTACAATGAGCAGTTCTTC	CASSSGGGGRTYNEQFF
TRBJ2-7	.	.	TRBV6-1	TGTGCCAGCAGTGAAGGTGAGGGGGGCGAGCAGTACTTC	CASSEGEGGEQYF
TRBJ1-1	.	.	TRBV11-2	TGTGCCAGCAGCTACGCGGGCTTTGAAGCTTTCTTT	CASSYAGFEAFF
TRBJ1-4	.	.	TRBV7-2	TGTGCCAGCAGCTTAGGGCCAGGGTTAGCGGAAAAACTGTTTTTT	CASSLGPGLAEKLFF
TRBJ2-3	.	.	TRBV9	TGTGCCAGCAGCCTAACTCTTGGAAGCACAGATACGCAGTATTTT	CASSLTLGSTDTQYF
TRBJ2-7	.	TRBD2	TRBV19	TGTGCCAGTAGTATTCGGCGGGAGAGTGAGAAAGAGCAGTACTTC	CASSIRRESEKEQYF
TRBJ1-2	few	.	TRBV2	TGTGCCAGCAGTGAATTTGTCAGCACAAACTATGGCTACACCTTC	CASSEFVSTNYGYTF
TRBJ2-7	.	.	TRBV25-1	TGTGCCAGCAGTGAACCCCCGACCCAGACCTACGAGCAGTACTTC	CASSEPPTQTYEQYF
TRBJ1-1	once	.	TRBV25-1	TGTGCCAGCAGTGAGAGGGGGTGGGGGAGATTGAACACTGAAGCTTTCTTT	CASSERGWGRLNTEAFF
TRBJ1-1	.	TRBD1	TRBV19	TGTGCCAGTAGTAGACAGGGGGCCGGCACTGAAGCTTTCTTT	CASSRQGAGTEAFF
TRBJ1-5	few	.	TRBV28	TGTGCCAGCCAGTTGTTAGACCAGCCCCAGCATTTT	CASQLLDQPQHF
TRBJ1-2	.	.	TRBV2	TGTGCCAGCAGTGAACAGGCGCCCCGTCAAGATGGCTACACCTTC	CASSEQAPRQDGYTF
TRBJ2-1	.	TRBD2	TRBV15	TGTGCCACCAGCATTCAGCGGGAGCGATCCAATGAGCAGTTCTTC	CATSIQRERSNEQFF
TRBJ1-2	few	.	TRBV5-6	TGTGCCAGCAGCTTCCACAGGGCACTCTATGGCTACACCTTC	CASSFHRALYGYTF
TRBJ1-2	.	.	TRBV18	TGTGCCAGCTCACCAATAAGACAGGCGCCTTTCTATGGCTACACCTTC	CASSPIRQAPFYGYTF
TRBJ2-6	.	.	TRBV2	TGTGCCAGCAGTGAAATCTCGAGCTCTGGGGCCAACGTCCTGACTTTC	CASSEISSSGANVLTF
TRBJ2-5	.	TRBD2	TRBV5-1	TGCGCCAGCAGCTATGGGACTAGCGGGAAACAAGAGACCCAGTACTTC	CASSYGTSGKQETQYF
TRBJ2-7	.	.	TRBV11-3	TGTGCCAGCAGCTTAGGCCTAGATTCCGAGCAGTACTTC	CASSLGLDSEQYF
TRBJ2-5	few	TRBD2	TRBV11-2	TGTGCCAGCAGCCCTATCCCGGGACTAGCGGGAGGGCAAGAGACCCAGTACTTC	CASSPIPGLAGGQETQYF
TRBJ2-7	.	.	TRBV11-2	TGTGCCAGCAGCTTAGATCTCGGGGAGCGCGAGCAGTACTTC	CASSLDLGEREQYF
TRBJ1-1	.	.	TRBV28	TGTGCCAGCAGCGGACAGTTGGACACTGAAGCTTTCTTT	CASSGQLDTEAFF
TRBJ2-3	.	.	TRBV4-1	TGCGCCAGCAGCCAAGTTTCCAGGGGCACAGATACGCAGTATTTT	CASSQVSRGTDTQYF
TRBJ2-7	.	.	TRBV4-2	TGTGCCAGCAGCCAAGAAAGGATAGACTACGAGCAGTACTTC	CASSQERIDYEQYF